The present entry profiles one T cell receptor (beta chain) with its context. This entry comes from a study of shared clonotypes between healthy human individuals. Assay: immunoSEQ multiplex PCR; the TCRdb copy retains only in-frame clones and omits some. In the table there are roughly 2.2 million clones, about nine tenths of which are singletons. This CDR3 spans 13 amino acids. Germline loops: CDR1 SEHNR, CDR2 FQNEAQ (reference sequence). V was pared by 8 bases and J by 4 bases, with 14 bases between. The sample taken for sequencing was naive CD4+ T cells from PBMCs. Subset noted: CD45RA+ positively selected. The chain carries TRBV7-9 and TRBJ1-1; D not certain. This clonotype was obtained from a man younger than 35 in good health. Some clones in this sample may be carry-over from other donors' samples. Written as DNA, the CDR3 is TGTGCCAGCGGTGTACGGGGTGGCACTGAAGCTTTCTTT. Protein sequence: CASGVRGGTEAFF. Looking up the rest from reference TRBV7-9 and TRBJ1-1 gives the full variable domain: DTGVSQNPRHKITKRGQNVTFRCDPISEHNRLYWYRQTLGQGPEFLTYFQNEAQLEKSRLLSDRFSAERPKGSFSTLEIQRTEQGDSAMYLCASGVRGGTEAFFGQGTRLTVV.